This TCR beta chain appears in the sequencing data of a study of blood T cell repertoires in COVID-19. Assay: immunoSEQ multiplex PCR; the TCRdb copy retains only in-frame clones and omits some. The table lists just under 60,000 clones, about 80% of them singletons, with about 8.8% in the top ten. The germline V and J ends were trimmed by 5 bases and 7 bases, with 15 bases remaining between them. Germline CDR1 SGHTA, CDR2 FQGNSA. This CDR3 region has 14 residues. The chain employs TRBV7-2 and TRBJ2-1; D is possibly TRBD2 (6 bases). The origin of this receptor is an older man with COVID-19, enrolled during active disease. Material: peripheral blood. The CDR3 DNA is TGTGCCAGCAGCCATGGCGGGATTCCAAATGAGCAGTTCTTC. It specifies CASSHGGIPNEQFF.